This entry describes one TCR beta chain. Its antigen is still unknown. Clones were read by immunoSEQ multiplex PCR, and TCRdb kept only the in-frame ones, dropping some. The sample includes fewer than 50,000 clones, 70% to 80% seen only once; the top ten take around 7.2%. The sample belongs to a study of early stage breast cancer tumors. In germline, CDR1 is SGHDT, CDR2 YYEEEE. V lost 4 bases and J lost 7, with 14 bases in between. This CDR3 comprises 13 residues. General study results and limits: Compared with adjacent normal breast, tumors showed about 2.5-fold denser, more clonal T cells.

The sequence was obtained from a person between 45 and 65 years old with breast cancer. The gene calls are TRBV5-6 and TRBJ1-1, with a possible D match to TRBD1 (5 bases). Sample: blood. The CDR3 here is CASSKGTDIEAFF. The CDR3 DNA is TGTGCCAGCAGCAAGGGGACTGACATTGAAGCTTTCTTT.